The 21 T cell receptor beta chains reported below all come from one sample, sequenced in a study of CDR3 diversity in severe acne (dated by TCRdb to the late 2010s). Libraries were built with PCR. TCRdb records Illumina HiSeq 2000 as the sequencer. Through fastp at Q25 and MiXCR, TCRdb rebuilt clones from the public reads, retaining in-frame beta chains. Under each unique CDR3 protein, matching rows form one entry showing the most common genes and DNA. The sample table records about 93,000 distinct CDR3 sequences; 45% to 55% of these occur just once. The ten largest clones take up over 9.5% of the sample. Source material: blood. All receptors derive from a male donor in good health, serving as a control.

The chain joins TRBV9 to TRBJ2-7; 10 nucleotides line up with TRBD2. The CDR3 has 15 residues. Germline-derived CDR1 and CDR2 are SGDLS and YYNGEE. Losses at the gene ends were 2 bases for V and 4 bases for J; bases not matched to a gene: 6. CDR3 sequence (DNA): TGTGCCAGCAGCGTGGGAAATAGCGGGGGGTACGAGCAGTACTTC. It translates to CASSVGNSGGYEQYF.

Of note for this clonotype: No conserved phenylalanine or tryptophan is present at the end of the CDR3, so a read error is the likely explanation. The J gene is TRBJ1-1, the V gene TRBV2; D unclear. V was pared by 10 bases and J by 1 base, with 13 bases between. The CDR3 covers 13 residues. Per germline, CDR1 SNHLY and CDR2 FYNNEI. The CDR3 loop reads CATHRAANTEAFL. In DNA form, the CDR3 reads TGTGCCACCCATCGGGCGGCGAACACTGAAGCTTTCCTT.

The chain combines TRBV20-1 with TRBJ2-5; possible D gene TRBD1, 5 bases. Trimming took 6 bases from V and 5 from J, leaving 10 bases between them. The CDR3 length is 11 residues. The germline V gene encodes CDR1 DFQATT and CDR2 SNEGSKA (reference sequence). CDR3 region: CSAQGGETQYF. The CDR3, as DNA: TGCAGTGCCCAGGGTGGGGAGACCCAGTACTTC.

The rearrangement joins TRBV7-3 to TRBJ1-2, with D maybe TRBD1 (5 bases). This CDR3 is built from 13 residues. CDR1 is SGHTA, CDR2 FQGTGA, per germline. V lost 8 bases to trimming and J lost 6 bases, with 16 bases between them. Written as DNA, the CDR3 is TGTGCCAGCGGGACCCCAGACAGCCATGGCTACACCTTC. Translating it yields CASGTPDSHGYTF.

The CDR3 DNA sequence: TGCGCCAGCAGCTTGGTTGTAGCCGGGGAGCTGTTTTTT. This sequence encodes CASSLVVAGELFF. The chain employs TRBV5-1 and TRBJ2-2; D remains unclear. Germline CDR1 and CDR2: SGHRS and YFSETQ. V was pared by 0 bases and J by 6 bases, with 6 bases between. This CDR3 is 13 amino acids long.

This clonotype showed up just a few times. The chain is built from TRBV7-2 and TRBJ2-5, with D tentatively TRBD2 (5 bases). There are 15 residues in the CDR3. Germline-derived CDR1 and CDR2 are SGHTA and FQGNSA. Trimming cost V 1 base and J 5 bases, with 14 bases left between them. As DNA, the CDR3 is TGTGCCAGCAGCTTAGATTGGCAGCGGAGGGAGACCCAGTACTTC. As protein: CASSLDWQRRETQYF.

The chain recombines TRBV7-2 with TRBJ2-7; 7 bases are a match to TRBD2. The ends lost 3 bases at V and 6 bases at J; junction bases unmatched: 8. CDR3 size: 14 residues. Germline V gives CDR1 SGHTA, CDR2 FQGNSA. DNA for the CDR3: TGTGCCAGCAGCTTGCGGCGGGAGCACTCCGAGCAGTACTTC. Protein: CASSLRREHSEQYF.

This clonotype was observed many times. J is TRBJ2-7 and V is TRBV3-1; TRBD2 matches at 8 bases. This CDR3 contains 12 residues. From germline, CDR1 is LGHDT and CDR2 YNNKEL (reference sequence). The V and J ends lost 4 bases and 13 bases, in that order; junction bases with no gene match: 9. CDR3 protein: CASSPGGGRGYF. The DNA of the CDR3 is TGTGCCAGCAGCCCCGGGGGGGGAAGGGGTTACTTC.

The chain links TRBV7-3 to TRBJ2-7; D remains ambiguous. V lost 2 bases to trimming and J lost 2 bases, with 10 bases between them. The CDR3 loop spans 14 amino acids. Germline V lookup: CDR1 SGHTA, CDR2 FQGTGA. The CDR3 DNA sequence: TGTGCCAGCAGCTTATACGGCAGAGCCTACGAGCAGTACTTC. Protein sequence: CASSLYGRAYEQYF. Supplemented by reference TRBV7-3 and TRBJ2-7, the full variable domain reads GAGVSQTPSNKVTEKGKYVELRCDPISGHTALYWYRQSLGQGPEFLIYFQGTGAADDSGLPNDRFFAVRPEGSVSTLKIQRTERGDSAVYLCASSLYGRAYEQYFGPGTRLTVT.

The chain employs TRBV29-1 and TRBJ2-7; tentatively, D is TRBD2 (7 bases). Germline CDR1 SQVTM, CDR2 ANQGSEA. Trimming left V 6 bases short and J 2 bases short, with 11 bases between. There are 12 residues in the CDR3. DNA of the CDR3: TGCAGCGTAGGGGGAGGGACCTACGAGCAGTACTTC. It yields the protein CSVGGGTYEQYF.

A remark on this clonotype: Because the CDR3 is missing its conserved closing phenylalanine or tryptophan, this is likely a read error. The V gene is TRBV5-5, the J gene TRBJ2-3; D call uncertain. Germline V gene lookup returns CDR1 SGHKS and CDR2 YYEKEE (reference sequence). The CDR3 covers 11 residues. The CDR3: CASGLADTQYL. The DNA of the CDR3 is TGTGCCAGCGGCTTAGCAGATACGCAGTATCTC.

The CDR3 region has the DNA TGTGCCAGCAGCGCTGGGGGGTACGAGCAGTACTTC. Encoded protein: CASSAGGYEQYF. The chain recombines TRBV9 with TRBJ2-7; D possibly corresponds to TRBD2 (6 bases). The CDR3 is 12 residues long. V lost 3 bases to trimming and J lost 4 bases, with 8 bases between them. The germline V gene encodes CDR1 SGDLS and CDR2 YYNGEE.

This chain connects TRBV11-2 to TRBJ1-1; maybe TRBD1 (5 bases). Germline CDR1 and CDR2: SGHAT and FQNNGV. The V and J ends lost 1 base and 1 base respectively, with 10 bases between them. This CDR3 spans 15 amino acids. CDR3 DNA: TGTGCCAGCAGCTTAGGTGGGGCCGAGAACACTGAAGCTTTCTTT. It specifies CASSLGGAENTEAFF.

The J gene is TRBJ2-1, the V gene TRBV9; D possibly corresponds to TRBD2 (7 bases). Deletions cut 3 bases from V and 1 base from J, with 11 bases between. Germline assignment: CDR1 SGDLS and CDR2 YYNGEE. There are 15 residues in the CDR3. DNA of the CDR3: TGTGCCAGCAGCGCGGGGGGCGGTTCCTACAATGAGCAGTTCTTC. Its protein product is CASSAGGGSYNEQFF.

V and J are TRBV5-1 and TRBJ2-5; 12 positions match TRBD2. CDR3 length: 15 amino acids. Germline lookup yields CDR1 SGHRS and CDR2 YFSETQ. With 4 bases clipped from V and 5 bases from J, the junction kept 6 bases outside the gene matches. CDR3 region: CASSKTSGGLETQYF. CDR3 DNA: TGCGCCAGCAGCAAAACTAGCGGGGGGCTGGAGACCCAGTACTTC.

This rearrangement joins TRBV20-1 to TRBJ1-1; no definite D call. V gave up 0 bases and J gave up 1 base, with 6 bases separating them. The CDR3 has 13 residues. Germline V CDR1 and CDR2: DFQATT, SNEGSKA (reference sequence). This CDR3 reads CSARDRGNTEAFF. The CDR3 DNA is TGCAGTGCTAGAGATCGGGGGAACACTGAAGCTTTCTTT.

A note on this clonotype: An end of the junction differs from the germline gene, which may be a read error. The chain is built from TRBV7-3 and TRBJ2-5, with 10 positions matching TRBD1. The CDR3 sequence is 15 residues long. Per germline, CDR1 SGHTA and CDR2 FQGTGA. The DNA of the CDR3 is TGCGCCAGCAGCCCGCAGACAGGGGGCTTGGAGACCCAGTACTTC. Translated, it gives CASSPQTGGLETQYF.

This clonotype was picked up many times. The CDR3 loop is CASSNGNQETQYF. Written as DNA, the CDR3 is TGCGCCAGCAGTAACGGGAATCAGGAGACCCAGTACTTC. This chain links TRBV10-1 with TRBJ2-5; tentative D call: TRBD2 (5 bases). Germline CDR1 and CDR2: WNHNN and SYGVQD (reference sequence). The CDR3 is 13 amino acids. V lost 5 bases to trimming and J lost 5 bases, with 12 bases between them.

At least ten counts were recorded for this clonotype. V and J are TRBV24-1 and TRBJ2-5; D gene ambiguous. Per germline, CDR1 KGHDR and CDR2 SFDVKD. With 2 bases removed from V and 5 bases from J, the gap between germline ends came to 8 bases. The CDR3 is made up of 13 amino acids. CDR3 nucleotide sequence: TGTGCCACCAGTGATTCGAATTGGGAGACCCAGTACTTC. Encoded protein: CATSDSNWETQYF.

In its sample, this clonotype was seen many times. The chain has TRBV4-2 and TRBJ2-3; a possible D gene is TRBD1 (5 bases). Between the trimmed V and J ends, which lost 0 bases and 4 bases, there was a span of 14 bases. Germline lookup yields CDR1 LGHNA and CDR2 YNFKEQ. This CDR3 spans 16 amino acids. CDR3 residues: CASSQDLGQGADTQYF. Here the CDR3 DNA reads TGTGCCAGCAGCCAAGATCTGGGGCAGGGCGCAGATACGCAGTATTTT.

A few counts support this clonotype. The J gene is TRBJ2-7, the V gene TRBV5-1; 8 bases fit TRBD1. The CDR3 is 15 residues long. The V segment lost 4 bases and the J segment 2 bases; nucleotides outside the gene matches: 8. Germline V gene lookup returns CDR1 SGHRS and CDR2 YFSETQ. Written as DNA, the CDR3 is TGCGCCAGCAGCGTGGGACAGGAGGGAACCTACGAGCAGTACTTC. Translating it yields CASSVGQEGTYEQYF.